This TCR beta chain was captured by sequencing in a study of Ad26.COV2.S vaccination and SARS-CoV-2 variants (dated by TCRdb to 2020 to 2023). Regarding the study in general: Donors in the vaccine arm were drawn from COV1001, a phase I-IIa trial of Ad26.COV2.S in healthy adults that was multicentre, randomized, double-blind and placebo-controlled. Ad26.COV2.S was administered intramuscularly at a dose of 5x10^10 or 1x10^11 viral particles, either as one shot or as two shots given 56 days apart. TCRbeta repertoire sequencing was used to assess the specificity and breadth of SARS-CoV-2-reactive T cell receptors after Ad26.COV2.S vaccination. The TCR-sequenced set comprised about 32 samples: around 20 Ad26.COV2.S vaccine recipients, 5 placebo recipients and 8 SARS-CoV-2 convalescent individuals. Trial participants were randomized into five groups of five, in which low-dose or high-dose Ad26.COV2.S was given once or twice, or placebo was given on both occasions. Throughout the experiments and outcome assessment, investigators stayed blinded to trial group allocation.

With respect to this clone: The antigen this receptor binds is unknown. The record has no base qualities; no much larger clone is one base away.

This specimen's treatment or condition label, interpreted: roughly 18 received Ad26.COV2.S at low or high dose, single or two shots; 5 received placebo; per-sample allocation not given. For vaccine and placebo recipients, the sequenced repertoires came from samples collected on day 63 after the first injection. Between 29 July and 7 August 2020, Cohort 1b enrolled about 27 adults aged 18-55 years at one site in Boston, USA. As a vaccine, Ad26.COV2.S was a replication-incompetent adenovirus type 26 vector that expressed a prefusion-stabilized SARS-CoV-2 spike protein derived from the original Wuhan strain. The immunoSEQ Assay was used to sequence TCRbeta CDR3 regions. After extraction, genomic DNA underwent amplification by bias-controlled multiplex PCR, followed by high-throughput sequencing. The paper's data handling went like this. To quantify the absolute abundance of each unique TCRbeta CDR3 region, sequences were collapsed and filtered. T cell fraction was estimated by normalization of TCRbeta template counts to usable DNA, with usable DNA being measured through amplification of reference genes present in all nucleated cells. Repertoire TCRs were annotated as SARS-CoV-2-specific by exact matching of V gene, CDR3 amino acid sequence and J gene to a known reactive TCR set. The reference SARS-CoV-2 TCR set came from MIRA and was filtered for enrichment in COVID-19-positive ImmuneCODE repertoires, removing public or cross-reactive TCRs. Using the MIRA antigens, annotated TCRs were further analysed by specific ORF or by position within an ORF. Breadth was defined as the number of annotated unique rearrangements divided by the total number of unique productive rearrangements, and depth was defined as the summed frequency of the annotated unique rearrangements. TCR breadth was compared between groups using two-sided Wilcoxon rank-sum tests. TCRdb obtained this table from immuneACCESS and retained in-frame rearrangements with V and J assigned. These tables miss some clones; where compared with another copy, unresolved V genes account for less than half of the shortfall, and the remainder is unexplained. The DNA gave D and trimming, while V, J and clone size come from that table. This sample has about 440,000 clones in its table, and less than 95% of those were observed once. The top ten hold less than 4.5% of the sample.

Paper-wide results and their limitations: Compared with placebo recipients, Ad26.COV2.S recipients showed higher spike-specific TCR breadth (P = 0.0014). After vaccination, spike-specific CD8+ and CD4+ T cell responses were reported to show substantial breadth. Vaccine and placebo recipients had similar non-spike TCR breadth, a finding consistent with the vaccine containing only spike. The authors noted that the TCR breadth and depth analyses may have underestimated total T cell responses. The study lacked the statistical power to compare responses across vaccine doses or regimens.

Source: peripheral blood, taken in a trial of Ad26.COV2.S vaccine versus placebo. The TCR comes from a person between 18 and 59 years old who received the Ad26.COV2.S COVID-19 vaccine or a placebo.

The DNA reads TGTGCCAGCAGTCAGCGGACTAGCGGGAGGTCGGCAGATACGCAGTATTTT. This codes for CASSQRTSGRSADTQYF. This receptor chain uses TRBV6-2 or TRBV6-3 and TRBJ2-3; the junction holds 14 bases that match TRBD2. Germline trimming amounts to 5 bases on V and 4 bases on J, with 8 as the count of junction bases outside the gene matches. Spanning cysteine to phenylalanine, the CDR3 consists of 17 amino acids. Here the CDR3 DNA is all that survives: 51 bases in frame from base 1. CDR1 is given as MNHEY and CDR2 as SVGEGT, both from the germline V gene.